A single sample gave rise to the 29 T cell receptor beta chains below, sequenced in a study of radiation and T cells in renal cell carcinoma (dated by TCRdb to the early 2020s). Library preparation used the immunoSEQ multiplex PCR assay. TCRdb retrieved this table from immuneACCESS and kept in-frame rearrangements only. Not all clones are present; in checked studies, unresolved V genes account for under half, and no reason is known for the remainder. Across this sample there are 70,000 to 95,000 clones, with approximately 83% seen only once. The ten largest clones add up to roughly 6.8% of the sample. The sample's time point, from its label and the paper: baseline pretreatment blood. Explained via the paper, the treatment or condition label denotes: 15 Gy SBRT to primary tumor, nephrectomy 4 weeks later. The sequencing used blood, collected from a patient whose treatment included radiotherapy and nephrectomy. The receptors derive from a man between 60 and 75 years old with renal cell carcinoma.

This clone was seen once. This chain links TRBV29-1 with TRBJ2-7, with TRBD2 identical over 8 bases. Germline V gene sequence: CDR1 SQVTM, CDR2 ANQGSEA. V lost 6 bases to trimming and J lost 1 base; unmatched junction nucleotides: 5. The CDR3 runs 13 residues. The CDR3 region has the DNA TGCAGCGTCAACGCGGGGGGATCCTACGAGCAGTACTTC. It yields the protein CSVNAGGSYEQYF.

The rearrangement uses TRBV7-9 and TRBJ1-4; 9 bases match TRBD1. With V trimmed by 5 bases and J by 3 bases, 4 bases remained unmatched. Germline assignment: CDR1 SEHNR and CDR2 FQNEAQ (reference sequence). This CDR3 comprises 15 residues. Written as DNA, the CDR3 is TGTGCCAGCAGCAAGACAGGGGGTGCTAATGAAAAACTGTTTTTT. It encodes CASSKTGGANEKLFF.

V usage is TRBV10-3 and J usage is TRBJ1-5, with D perhaps TRBD1 (5 bases). The CDR3 consists of 12 residues. The V gene's germline CDR1 is ENHRY and CDR2 SYGVKD. Trimming took off 2 bases at V and 8 bases at J, with 7 bases between the two ends. The CDR3 sequence is CAISEGGEPQHF. The DNA for the CDR3 is TGTGCCATCAGTGAGGGGGGAGAGCCCCAGCATTTT.

CDR3 nucleotide sequence: TGCGCCAGCCAGGGGGAGTCGGTAAGGAACACTGAAGCTTTCTTT. This encodes CASQGESVRNTEAFF. This rearrangement joins TRBV5-1 to TRBJ1-1; 7 nucleotides match TRBD1. CDR1 and CDR2 (germline): SGHRS, YFSETQ. CDR3 length: 15 amino acids. V shed 7 bases, J shed 1 base, and the junction held 10 bases outside the gene matches.

The chain carries TRBV18 and TRBJ1-1; 8 bases match TRBD1. CDR3 length: 15 amino acids. V was pared by 5 bases and J by 2 bases, with 7 bases of the junction left unmatched. The germline CDR1 and CDR2 sequences are KGHSH and LQKENI. The CDR3 region has the DNA TGTGCCAGCTCAGAAGACAGGGGATACAACACTGAAGCTTTCTTT. Residues: CASSEDRGYNTEAFF. Together with reference TRBV18 and TRBJ1-1, the CDR3 gives the full variable domain: NAGVMQNPRHLVRRRGQEARLRCSPMKGHSHVYWYRQLPEEGLKFMVYLQKENIIDESGMPKERFSAEFPKEGPSILRIQQVVRGDSAAYFCASSEDRGYNTEAFFGQGTRLTVV.

This rearrangement joins TRBV6-4 to TRBJ2-3; 8 nucleotides align to TRBD2. V shed 2 bases, J shed 3 bases, and the junction held 1 base outside the gene matches. The CDR3 spans 14 residues. CDR1 MRHNA and CDR2 SNTAGT come from the germline V gene. CDR3 loop: CASSDKRETDTQYF. The CDR3 region has the DNA TGTGCCAGCAGTGACAAGCGGGAGACAGATACGCAGTATTTT.

CDR3 nucleotide sequence: TGTGCCAGCAACCCGGGACTAGCGGTATTCCAAGAGACCCAGTACTTC. Protein product: CASNPGLAVFQETQYF. The V gene is TRBV9, the J gene TRBJ2-5; 11 positions match TRBD2. The CDR3 is 16 amino acids. Germline V lookup: CDR1 SGDLS, CDR2 YYNGEE. V gave up 6 bases and J gave up 1 base; unmatched junction bases: 8.

This chain connects TRBV30 to TRBJ2-1; perhaps TRBD2 as D (7 bases). The germline gives CDR1 GTSNPN, CDR2 SVGIG (reference sequence). Between the trimmed V and J ends, which lost 4 bases and 7 bases, there was a span of 26 bases. There are 17 residues in the CDR3. In DNA, the CDR3 is TGTGCCTGGAACCTGGGGGGGGCCCAGCGGGAAGGAAATGAGCAGTTCTTC. Its translation is CAWNLGGAQREGNEQFF.

This clone has a single count. The V call is TRBV9, the J call TRBJ2-3; 8 bases agree with TRBD2. Germline V gives CDR1 SGDLS, CDR2 YYNGEE. Trimming removed 4 bases from V and 1 base from J; junction bases left unmatched: 14. There are 18 residues in the CDR3. The CDR3 is CASSLPDGRDGGTDTQYF. The CDR3 DNA reads TGTGCCAGCAGCCTTCCGGACGGGAGGGATGGGGGCACAGATACGCAGTATTTT.

The chain has TRBV28 and TRBJ1-2, with D uncertain. CDR3 size: 12 residues. Germline CDR1 MDHEN, CDR2 SYDVKM. The V end was cut by 6 bases, the J end by 5 bases, with 10 bases between. The CDR3: CASSLIRYGYTF. The CDR3 DNA reads as TGTGCCAGCAGCCTCATAAGATATGGCTACACCTTC.

This clone was counted once. The J gene is TRBJ2-7, the V gene TRBV6-8; a weak D match, TRBD2 (5 bases). Germline V gene data show CDR1 as MNHGY and CDR2 as SAAAGT. Trimming pared 9 bases from V and 2 bases from J, leaving 23 bases between. The CDR3 totals 16 residues. DNA of the CDR3: TGTGCCAGTAACCGGCCGCGCGGGTGGAAGACCTACGAGCAGTACTTC. Translation: CASNRPRGWKTYEQYF.

This chain joins TRBV28 and TRBJ1-5; D uncertain. Looked up from germline, CDR1 is MDHEN and CDR2 is SYDVKM. The CDR3 has 13 amino acids. With 7 bases removed from V and 0 bases from J, the gap between germline ends came to 7 bases. Here the CDR3 DNA reads TGTGCCAGCAACCAGGATAGCAATCAGCCCCAGCATTTT. It yields the protein CASNQDSNQPQHF.

V is TRBV5-6 and J is TRBJ2-2; 7 positions match TRBD2. Germline V gene sequence: CDR1 SGHDT, CDR2 YYEEEE. CDR3 length: 15 residues. The J segment lost 4 bases and the V segment lost 2 bases, leaving 5 bases of the junction unmatched. The CDR3 nucleotides read TGTGCCAGCAGCTTACCGGGACTATCCACCGGGGAGCTGTTTTTT. This gives the protein CASSLPGLSTGELFF. Drawing the rest from reference TRBV5-6 and TRBJ2-2, the complete variable domain is DAGVTQSPTHLIKTRGQQVTLRCSPKSGHDTVSWYQQALGQGPQFIFQYYEEEERQRGNFPDRFSGHQFPNYSSELNVNALLLGDSALYLCASSLPGLSTGELFFGEGSRLTVL.

V and J are TRBV28 and TRBJ2-1, with D perhaps given as TRBD1 or TRBD2 (5 bases each). The V end was cut by 7 bases, the J end by 7 bases, with 20 bases between. This CDR3 spans 15 amino acids. Germline CDR1 reads MDHEN; CDR2 reads SYDVKM. CDR3 in amino acids: CASNPGGNSGNEQFF. The CDR3, as DNA: TGTGCCAGCAATCCTGGGGGAAATTCGGGGAATGAGCAGTTCTTC.

There are a few counts of this clone. The genes are TRBV11-1 and TRBJ1-1; no clear D. Germline CDR1 reads SGHAT; CDR2 reads FQDESV (reference sequence). The CDR3 has 15 residues. The V gene lost 1 base and the J gene lost 7 bases, with 16 bases spanning the gap. The CDR3 DNA sequence: TGTGCCAGCAGCTTAGTATCGAGCGGACGGGGTGAAGCTTTCTTT. This sequence encodes CASSLVSSGRGEAFF.

This sequence joins TRBV7-6 and TRBJ2-6, with D perhaps TRBD2 (7 bases). The CDR3 contains 15 residues. CDR1 is SGHVS, CDR2 FNYEAQ, per germline. Trimming left V 5 bases short and J 2 bases short, with 10 bases between. CDR3 sequence: CASSRGGAGANVLTF. CDR3 nucleotide sequence: TGTGCCAGCAGCCGAGGGGGGGCTGGGGCCAACGTCCTGACTTTC. The whole variable domain, filled in from reference TRBV7-6 and TRBJ2-6, reads GAGVSQSPRYKVTKRGQDVALRCDPISGHVSLYWYRQALGQGPEFLTYFNYEAQQDKSGLPNDRFSAERPEGSISTLTIQRTEQRDSAMYRCASSRGGAGANVLTFGAGSRLTVL.

The CDR3 sequence is CAIATSVNTGELFF. The CDR3 coding sequence is TGTGCCATCGCGACTAGCGTGAACACCGGGGAGCTGTTTTTT. This chain connects TRBV19 to TRBJ2-2, with 8 bases lining up with TRBD2. Germline CDR1 reads LNHDA; CDR2 reads SQIVND (reference sequence). Trimming removed 10 bases from V and 1 base from J; junction bases left unmatched: 5. The CDR3 has 14 residues.

V gene TRBV18 combines with J gene TRBJ2-3; D is unresolved. There are 13 residues in the CDR3. Trimming removed 2 bases from V and 2 bases from J, with 5 bases in between. CDR1 and CDR2 from the germline V gene are KGHSH and LQKENI. The CDR3 DNA follows: TGTGCCAGCTCACCAGAGGACACAGATACGCAGTATTTT. Its translation: CASSPEDTDTQYF.

This clone was recorded a few times. The chain employs TRBV6-5 and TRBJ2-3; D may be TRBD2 (5 bases). Germline V gives CDR1 MNHEY, CDR2 SVGAGI. The length of the CDR3 is 15 residues. V gave up 0 bases and J gave up 2 bases, with 9 bases separating them. The CDR3 bases are TGTGCCAGCAGTTACTCAAGTCTAGCCACAGATACGCAGTATTTT. Translation gives CASSYSSLATDTQYF.

This chain joins TRBV28 and TRBJ1-2; D possibly corresponds to TRBD1 (6 bases). The CDR3 spans 17 residues. Trimming shortened V by 2 bases and J by 0 bases, and 16 bases separated the two germline ends. Germline loops: CDR1 MDHEN, CDR2 SYDVKM. The CDR3 DNA reads as TGTGCCAGCAGTTTAGTCCCCGGGACACACGCTAACTATGGCTACACCTTC. Encoded protein: CASSLVPGTHANYGYTF.

To note about this clone: This sample includes further DNA sequences coding for the same CDR3. The V call is TRBV18, the J call TRBJ2-1; D might be TRBD2 (5 bases). The CDR3 is 16 amino acids. The V and J ends lost 6 bases and 0 bases respectively, with 15 bases between them. Germline-derived CDR1 and CDR2 are KGHSH and LQKENI. The chain's CDR3 is CASSPLAPSSYNEQFF. In nucleotides, the CDR3 is TGTGCCAGCTCTCCTTTAGCGCCGAGCTCCTACAATGAGCAGTTCTTC.

The V call is TRBV28, the J call TRBJ2-7; possibly TRBD1 or TRBD2 for D (5 bases each). Germline-derived CDR1 and CDR2 are MDHEN and SYDVKM. V shed 8 bases and J shed 4 bases, with 18 bases lying between them. The CDR3 length is 14 residues. The CDR3 bases are TGTGCCAGCCACCCGGGGCTAGCTAGATACGAGCAGTACTTC. It translates to CASHPGLARYEQYF.

J is TRBJ2-7 and V is TRBV30, with TRBD2 matching over 8 bases. Unmatched junction bases numbered 8, after V lost 4 bases and J lost 3 bases. The CDR3 sequence is 14 residues long. Germline assignment: CDR1 GTSNPN and CDR2 SVGIG (reference sequence). The CDR3: CAWKGAGVNYEQYF. DNA for the CDR3: TGTGCCTGGAAAGGAGCGGGAGTCAACTACGAGCAGTACTTC.

CDR3 sequence reads: CASSPTVTDTQYF. Here the CDR3 DNA reads TGCGCCAGCAGCCCGACAGTCACAGATACGCAGTATTTT. The chain joins TRBV5-1 to TRBJ2-3, with D perhaps matching TRBD1 (5 bases). V was trimmed by 4 bases and J by 2 bases, leaving 8 bases between them. The CDR3 extends over 13 amino acids. Germline lookup yields CDR1 SGHRS and CDR2 YFSETQ.

The genes are TRBV14 and TRBJ2-2, with 12 bases lining up with TRBD2. The length of the CDR3 is 17 residues. V shed 4 bases and J 1 base; nucleotides not matched to a gene: 4. The V gene's germline CDR1 is SGHDN and CDR2 FVKESK. In DNA form, the CDR3 reads TGTGCCAGCAGCCGAAGGGGACTAGCGGGGAACACCGGGGAGCTGTTTTTT. It specifies CASSRRGLAGNTGELFF.

The rearrangement links TRBV5-1 to TRBJ1-1, with D maybe TRBD1 (6 bases). The CDR3 runs 15 residues. Germline V gives CDR1 SGHRS, CDR2 YFSETQ. V was cut by 0 bases and J by 0 bases, with 9 bases left in between. In nucleotides, the CDR3 is TGCGCCAGCAGCTTGGTAGGGGGTTTGAACACTGAAGCTTTCTTT. Amino acids: CASSLVGGLNTEAFF. Variable domain in full (rest from reference TRBV5-1 and TRBJ1-1): KAGVTQTPRYLIKTRGQQVTLSCSPISGHRSVSWYQQTPGQGLQFLFEYFSETQRNKGNFPGRFSGRQFSNSRSEMNVSTLELGDSALYLCASSLVGGLNTEAFFGQGTRLTVV.

This chain uses TRBV5-1 with TRBJ2-7; 8 bases agree with TRBD1. CDR3 length: 16 amino acids. V lost 4 bases and J lost 3; bases outside the gene matches: 12. Germline CDR1 is SGHRS and CDR2 is YFSETQ. CDR3 bases: TGCGCCAGCAGCCGTGGGACAGGCGAACCCCTCTACGAGCAGTACTTC. Its translation: CASSRGTGEPLYEQYF.

This clone was observed a few times. V gene TRBV4-2 combines with J gene TRBJ2-5; 9 nucleotides match TRBD1. The CDR3 consists of 16 residues. V was pared by 0 bases and J by 6 bases, with 8 bases of the junction left unmatched. Germline CDR1 reads LGHNA; CDR2 reads YNFKEQ. CDR3 bases: TGTGCCAGCAGCCAAGAGGACACAGGGGGCATGAAGACCCAGTACTTC. Protein product: CASSQEDTGGMKTQYF.

The rearrangement joins TRBV13 to TRBJ1-2, with TRBD1 matching 9 bases. Germline trimming cut 4 bases from V and 4 bases from J; bases unmatched to any gene: 7. The CDR3 is made up of 15 amino acids. CDR1 and CDR2 (germline): PRHDT, FYEKMQ (reference sequence). CDR3: CASSSRDRALYGYTF. CDR3 in DNA: TGTGCCAGCAGCTCCCGGGACAGGGCTCTCTATGGCTACACCTTC.